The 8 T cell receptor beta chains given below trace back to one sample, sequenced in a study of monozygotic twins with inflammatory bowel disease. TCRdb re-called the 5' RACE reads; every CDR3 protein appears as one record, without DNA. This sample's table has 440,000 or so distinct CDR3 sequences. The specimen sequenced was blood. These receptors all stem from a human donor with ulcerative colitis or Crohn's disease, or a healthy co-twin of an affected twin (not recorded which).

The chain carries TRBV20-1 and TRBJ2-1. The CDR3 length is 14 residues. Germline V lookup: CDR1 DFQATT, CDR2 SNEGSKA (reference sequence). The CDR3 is CSAGDVSSYNEQFF.

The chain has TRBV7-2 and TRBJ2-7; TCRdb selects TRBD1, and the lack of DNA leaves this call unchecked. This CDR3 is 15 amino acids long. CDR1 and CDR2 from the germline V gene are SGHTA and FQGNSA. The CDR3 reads CASSLAGTGPREQYF.

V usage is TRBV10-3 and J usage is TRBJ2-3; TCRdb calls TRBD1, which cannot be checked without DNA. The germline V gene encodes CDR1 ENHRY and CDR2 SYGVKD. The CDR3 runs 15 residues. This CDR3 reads CAISVQGVGTDTQYF.

The CDR3 here is CASRSGVEQYF. The chain joins TRBV5-1 to TRBJ2-7. CDR1 is SGHRS and CDR2 is YFSETQ in the germline V gene. The CDR3 runs to 11 residues.

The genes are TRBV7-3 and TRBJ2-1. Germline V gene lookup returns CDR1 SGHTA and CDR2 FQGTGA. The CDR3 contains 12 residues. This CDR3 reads CASSSNDREQFF.

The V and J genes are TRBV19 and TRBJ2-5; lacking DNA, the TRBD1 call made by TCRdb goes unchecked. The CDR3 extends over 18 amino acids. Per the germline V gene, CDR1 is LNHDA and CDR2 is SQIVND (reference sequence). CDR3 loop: CASSISDSLSPGELTQYF.

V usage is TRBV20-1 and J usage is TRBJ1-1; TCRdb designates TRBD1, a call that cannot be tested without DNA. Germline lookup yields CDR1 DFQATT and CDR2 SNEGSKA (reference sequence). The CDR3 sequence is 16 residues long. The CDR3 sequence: CSARVVAPPERAEAFF.

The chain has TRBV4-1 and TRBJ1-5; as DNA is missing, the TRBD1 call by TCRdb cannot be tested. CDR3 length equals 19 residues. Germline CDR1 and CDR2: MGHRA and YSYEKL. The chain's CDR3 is CASSHSVPGAAGNNQPQHF.